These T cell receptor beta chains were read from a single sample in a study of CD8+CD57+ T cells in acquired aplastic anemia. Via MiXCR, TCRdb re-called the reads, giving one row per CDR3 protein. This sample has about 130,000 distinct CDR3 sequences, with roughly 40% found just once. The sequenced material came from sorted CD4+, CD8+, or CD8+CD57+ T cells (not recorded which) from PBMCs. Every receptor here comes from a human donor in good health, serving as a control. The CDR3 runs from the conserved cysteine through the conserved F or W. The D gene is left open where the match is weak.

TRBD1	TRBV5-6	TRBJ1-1	CASSMGQGNTEAFF
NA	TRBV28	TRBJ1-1	CASFIGGTDTEAFF
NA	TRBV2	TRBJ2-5	CASSFRQPKETQYF
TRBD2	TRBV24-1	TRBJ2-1	CATSGGMVSGNEQFF
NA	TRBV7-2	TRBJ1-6	CASSLAGFGNSPLHF
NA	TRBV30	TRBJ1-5	CAWSTPRTSNSNQPQHF
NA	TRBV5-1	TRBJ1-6	CASSRGSESPLHF
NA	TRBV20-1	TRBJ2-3	CSASRGMYPDTQYF
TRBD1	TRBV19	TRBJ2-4	CASSTSGGANIQYF
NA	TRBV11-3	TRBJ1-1	CASSFRSGALAEAFF
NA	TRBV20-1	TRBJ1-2	CSAKDTGQPTNYGYTF
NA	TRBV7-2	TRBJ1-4	CASSLEGNNEKLFF
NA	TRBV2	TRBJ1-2	CASSETGQLYGYTF
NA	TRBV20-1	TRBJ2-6	CGARRQFSSGSNVLTF
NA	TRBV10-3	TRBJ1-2	CATRRESYGYTF
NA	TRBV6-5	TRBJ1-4	CASSYGSGATNEKLFF
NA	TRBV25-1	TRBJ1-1	CASSEFAEAFF
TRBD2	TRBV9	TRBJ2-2	CASSVGLGLAVSNTGELFF
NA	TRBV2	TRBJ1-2	CASSEVVTF
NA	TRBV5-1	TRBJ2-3	CASTGQSTDTQYF
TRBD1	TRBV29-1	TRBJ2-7	CSVGGGTGGMAYEQYF
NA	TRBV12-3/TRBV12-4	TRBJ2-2	CASSLIRVSGELFF
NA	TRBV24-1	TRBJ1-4	CATSARREKTFEKLFF
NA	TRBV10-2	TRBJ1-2	CASSGLAGTSGYTF
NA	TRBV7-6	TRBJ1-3	CASSLGGTTGNTIYF
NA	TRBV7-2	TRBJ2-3	CASSLGHTDTQYF
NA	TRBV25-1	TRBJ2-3	CASSAGWTATDTQYF
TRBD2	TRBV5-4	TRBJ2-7	CASSLGGSKYEQYF
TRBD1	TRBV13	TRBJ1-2	CASSLVTGAEGYTF
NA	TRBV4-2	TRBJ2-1	CASSGGGSLYNEQFF
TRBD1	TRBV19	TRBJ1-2	CASSATGDRGNTF
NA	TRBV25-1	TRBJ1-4	CASSVRGSPGNEKLFF
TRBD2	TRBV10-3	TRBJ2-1	CASRGTSGSFSYNEQFF
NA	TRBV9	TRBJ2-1	CASSVDGRTYNEQFF
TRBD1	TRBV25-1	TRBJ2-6	CASSRTGTPSGANVLTF
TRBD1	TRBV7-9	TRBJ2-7	CASSAGGRYEQYF
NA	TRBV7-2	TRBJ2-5	CASSFRVRETQYF
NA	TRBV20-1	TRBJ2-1	CSARDVRSSYNEQFF
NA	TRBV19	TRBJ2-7	CASSGDEQYF
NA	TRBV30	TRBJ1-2	CAWILATLGPGGYTF
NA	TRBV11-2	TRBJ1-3	CASSLVVRALGSGNTIYF
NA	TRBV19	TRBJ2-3	CASSIRQGPVADTQYF